The 20 T cell receptor beta chains below come from one sample, sequenced in a study of blood T cell repertoires in COVID-19 (dated by TCRdb to about 2020). To prepare the library, the immunoSEQ multiplex PCR assay was applied. As stored in TCRdb, this immuneACCESS dataset retains in-frame rearrangements with V and J assigned. A fraction of the clones does not appear; measured against another copy, unresolved V genes explain less than half of the discrepancy, and the remainder lacks a known reason. This sample holds about 190,000 clones; around 84% were observed only once. The ten largest make up roughly 3% of the sample. The sequenced material came from PBMCs or T cells enriched from blood (not recorded which). Receptors originate from a woman aged 25 to 39 who had recovered from COVID-19.

This chain uses TRBV19 with TRBJ2-7; a weak D match, TRBD1 (5 bases). V was cut by 5 bases and J by 2 bases, with 13 bases left in between. Germline V gene sequence: CDR1 LNHDA, CDR2 SQIVND (reference sequence). This CDR3 is 14 amino acids long. This chain's CDR3 is CASSLGQSTYEQYF. For the CDR3, the DNA is TGTGCCAGTAGTCTGGGGCAGAGTACCTACGAGCAGTACTTC.

This chain joins TRBV19 and TRBJ1-5, with D possibly matching TRBD1 (5 bases). V was clipped by 3 bases and J by 7 bases, with 16 bases between them. The CDR3 spans 15 residues. CDR1 is LNHDA and CDR2 is SQIVND in the germline V gene (reference sequence). The CDR3 nucleotides are TGTGCCAGTAGTATCCCCTTGGGGGGAGGACAGCCCCAGCATTTT. This gives the protein CASSIPLGGGQPQHF.

CDR3 coding DNA: TGTGCCAGCAGCGTGATTGGGATAGGAGGGCAGTTCTTC. It is translated as CASSVIGIGGQFF. J is TRBJ2-1 and V is TRBV9; D may be TRBD2 (5 bases). With 2 bases removed from V and 12 bases from J, the gap between germline ends came to 15 bases. The CDR3 contains 13 residues. Germline-derived CDR1 and CDR2 are SGDLS and YYNGEE.

The J gene is TRBJ1-1, the V gene TRBV19; D gene ambiguous. V was cut by 5 bases and J by 1 base, with 8 bases left in between. Germline V lookup: CDR1 LNHDA, CDR2 SQIVND (reference sequence). The CDR3 is 13 residues long. CDR3 nucleotides: TGTGCCAGTAGTGAAACTGCGAACACTGAAGCTTTCTTT. This sequence encodes CASSETANTEAFF.

The V gene is TRBV5-1, the J gene TRBJ2-1; D possibly corresponds to TRBD2 (5 bases). CDR1 SGHRS and CDR2 YFSETQ come from the germline V gene. This CDR3 contains 16 residues. Between the trimmed V and J ends, which lost 4 bases and 6 bases, there was a span of 20 bases. This CDR3 is CASSRRSGIGSNEQFF. The CDR3 DNA is TGCGCCAGCAGCAGAAGATCCGGGATCGGCTCCAATGAGCAGTTCTTC.

V usage is TRBV5-6 and J usage is TRBJ2-3; 9 nucleotides line up with TRBD2. Germline trimming cut 0 bases from V and 5 bases from J; bases unmatched to any gene: 4. The CDR3 covers 15 residues. Germline CDR1 SGHDT, CDR2 YYEEEE. The CDR3 DNA is TGTGCCAGCAGCTTGGGGGCTAGCGGGAAAGATACGCAGTATTTT. The encoded protein is CASSLGASGKDTQYF.

CDR3: CASSGLGSGEQYV. CDR3 nucleotide sequence: TGTGCCAGCAGTGGACTAGGGTCTGGGGAGCAGTACGTC. The chain carries TRBV12-3 or TRBV12-4 and TRBJ2-7; 7 bases agree with TRBD2. The ends lost 5 bases at V and 7 bases at J; junction bases unmatched: 8. The CDR3 contains 13 residues.

This chain links TRBV4-2 with TRBJ2-1, with 12 bases lining up with TRBD2. V was pared by 1 base and J by 8 bases, with 6 bases of the junction left unmatched. This CDR3 spans 16 amino acids. Germline V CDR1 and CDR2: LGHNA, YNFKEQ. DNA for the CDR3: TGTGCCAGCAGCCAAGTGACACTAGCGGGGGGCGATGAGCAGTTCTTC. This encodes CASSQVTLAGGDEQFF.

This clone was detected once. The V gene is TRBV5-1, the J gene TRBJ2-3; 8 bases fit TRBD1. Germline V lookup: CDR1 SGHRS, CDR2 YFSETQ. The CDR3 is 16 amino acids. Losses at the gene ends were 3 bases for V and 0 bases for J; bases not matched to a gene: 6. The CDR3 DNA reads TGCGCCAGCAGCTCGAAGGGACAGGCTAGCACAGATACGCAGTATTTT. This gives the protein CASSSKGQASTDTQYF.

The genes are TRBV7-9 and TRBJ1-2; 7 nucleotides line up with TRBD1. Germline V lookup: CDR1 SEHNR, CDR2 FQNEAQ (reference sequence). CDR3 length equals 14 residues. The V gene end was trimmed by 5 bases and the J gene end by 6 bases; junction bases not matched to a gene: 9. DNA of the CDR3: TGTGCCAGCAGCCTTACAGGGGCCTCTAATGGCTACACCTTC. This sequence encodes CASSLTGASNGYTF.

The J gene is TRBJ2-2, the V gene TRBV6-5; D is undetermined. V was pared by 2 bases and J by 1 base, with 8 bases between. Germline assignment: CDR1 MNHEY and CDR2 SVGAGI. The CDR3 spans 15 residues. CDR3 nucleotide sequence: TGTGCCAGCAGTTACCTGGCAGGGAACACCGGGGAGCTGTTTTTT. This sequence encodes CASSYLAGNTGELFF.

V is TRBV19 and J is TRBJ1-1; 7 bases fit TRBD1. The CDR3 is 14 residues long. Germline loops: CDR1 LNHDA, CDR2 SQIVND (reference sequence). V was pared by 4 bases and J by 5 bases, with 7 bases of the junction left unmatched. The CDR3 loop is CASSKTGWRTEAFF. In nucleotides, the CDR3 is TGTGCCAGTAGTAAGACAGGGTGGCGAACTGAAGCTTTCTTT.

This clone was seen just once. The chain carries TRBV6-2 or TRBV6-3 and TRBJ2-1, with TRBD2 identical over 15 bases. With V trimmed by 2 bases and J by 10 bases, 18 bases remained unmatched. Germline CDR1 and CDR2: MNHEY and SVGEGT. CDR3 size: 20 residues. The CDR3 DNA follows: TGTGCCAGCAGTTACCCCCAAGGACTAGCGGGAGGGCCATGGTCCCAGGAGCAGTTCTTC. Translating it yields CASSYPQGLAGGPWSQEQFF.

The chain uses TRBV7-3 and TRBJ2-3, with 10 bases lining up with TRBD2. This CDR3 region has 18 residues. The trim removed 2 bases at V and 4 bases at J, leaving 12 bases unmatched. Germline V CDR1 and CDR2: SGHTA, FQGTGA. CDR3 DNA sequence: TGTGCCAGCAGCTTATTCCCTAGCGGGAGTATCGTGGCAGATACGCAGTATTTT. Its translation is CASSLFPSGSIVADTQYF. Supplemented by reference TRBV7-3 and TRBJ2-3, the full variable domain reads GAGVSQTPSNKVTEKGKYVELRCDPISGHTALYWYRQSLGQGPEFLIYFQGTGAADDSGLPNDRFFAVRPEGSVSTLKIQRTERGDSAVYLCASSLFPSGSIVADTQYFGPGTRLTVL.

The genes are TRBV18 and TRBJ1-5, with 8 positions matching TRBD1. Per germline, CDR1 KGHSH and CDR2 LQKENI. The CDR3 contains 16 residues. With V trimmed by 6 bases and J by 2 bases, 9 bases remained unmatched. CDR3 in amino acids: CASSPGQGNGNQPQHF. Here the CDR3 DNA reads TGTGCCAGCTCCCCCGGACAGGGCAACGGCAATCAGCCCCAGCATTTT. Variable domain in full (rest from reference TRBV18 and TRBJ1-5): NAGVMQNPRHLVRRRGQEARLRCSPMKGHSHVYWYRQLPEEGLKFMVYLQKENIIDESGMPKERFSAEFPKEGPSILRIQQVVRGDSAAYFCASSPGQGNGNQPQHFGDGTRLSIL.

The V and J genes are TRBV6-5 and TRBJ1-2, with 7 bases aligning to TRBD1. Germline assignment: CDR1 MNHEY and CDR2 SVGAGI. The CDR3 is 15 amino acids. The J segment lost 4 bases and the V segment lost 0 bases, leaving 5 bases of the junction unmatched. The CDR3, as DNA: TGTGCCAGCAGTTACTCAGGGACAGACCCCTATGGCTACACCTTC. As protein: CASSYSGTDPYGYTF.

The V call is TRBV21-1, the J call TRBJ1-2. TRBV21-1 is a documented pseudogene. This CDR3 region has 14 residues. CDR3 sequence: CASSKAVGTTGYTF. CDR3 nucleotide sequence: TGTGCCAGCAGCAAAGCGGTCGGAACTACTGGCTACACCTTC.

The chain joins TRBV2 to TRBJ2-5, with 10 nucleotides matching TRBD2. CDR1 and CDR2 (germline): SNHLY, FYNNEI. The ends lost 1 base at V and 4 bases at J; junction bases unmatched: 0. The CDR3 consists of 14 residues. The CDR3 spells CASSEGLAGETQYF. Written as DNA, the CDR3 is TGTGCCAGCAGTGAAGGACTAGCGGGAGAGACCCAGTACTTC.

The rearrangement uses TRBV19 and TRBJ1-1, with 9 nucleotides matching TRBD1. CDR3 length: 15 amino acids. The junction had 9 bases not matched to a gene; V was cut back by 6 bases and J by 4 bases. The germline V gene has CDR1 LNHDA and CDR2 SQIVND (reference sequence). CDR3 in DNA: TGTGCCAGTAGCAGGGACAGGGAGAGCGGCACTGAAGCTTTCTTT. Residues: CASSRDRESGTEAFF.

This clone occurred a few times. The chain is built from TRBV5-1 and TRBJ1-1, with D unclear. Trimming stripped 3 bases from V and 3 bases from J, with 6 bases between. Per germline, CDR1 SGHRS and CDR2 YFSETQ. The CDR3 length is 12 residues. DNA of the CDR3: TGCGCCAGCAGCTACCGGGACACTGAAGCTTTCTTT. It specifies CASSYRDTEAFF.